What follows are 5 T cell receptor beta chains derived from one specimen sequenced in a study of T cells in Graves' hyperthyroidism and ophthalmopathy (dated by TCRdb to the late 2010s). Library preparation was by multiplex PCR. For sequencing, an Illumina HiSeq 2000 was employed. Amplification of TCR beta CDR3 regions was carried out from RNA transcripts. The first round of RT-PCR for the TCR CDR3 was performed with the HTBI primer set and the Qiagen OneStep RT-PCR kit. TCRdb reran the public reads through fastp at Q25 and MiXCR, keeping productive beta chains. For every CDR3 protein sequence, its rows merge into one entry that carries the most common genes and DNA. The sample yields roughly 640,000 distinct CDR3 sequences; 15% to 20% were counted once. Jointly, the top ten make up around 3.3% of the sample. The sequenced sample was blood. The receptors stem from a middle-aged woman with Graves' ophthalmopathy.

The CDR3 coding sequence is TGTGCCAGCAGCCAAGGAAAGGGAAGGGGGCAAGAGACCCAGTACTTC. It yields the protein CASSQGKGRGQETQYF. The chain carries TRBV3-1 and TRBJ2-5; a weak D match, TRBD1 (6 bases). From germline, CDR1 is LGHDT and CDR2 YNNKEL (reference sequence). V lost 1 base to trimming and J lost 2 bases, with 14 bases between them. The CDR3 spans 16 residues.

This clonotype has just a few counts. The V and J genes are TRBV12-3 or TRBV12-4 and TRBJ1-5, with D possibly TRBD1 on 5 matching bases. CDR3 length: 15 amino acids. Trimming removed 5 bases from V and 6 bases from J, with 17 bases in between. The DNA for the CDR3 is TGTGCCAGCAGTCCGCCGGGCCTGAGGGGTCAGCCCCAGCATTTT. Its translation: CASSPPGLRGQPQHF.

Turning to this clonotype: A much larger clone lies one base from this, so it may be a read error. The chain has TRBV2 and TRBJ1-1; D not resolved. The V and J ends lost 8 bases and 4 bases respectively, with 17 bases between them. Germline-derived CDR1 and CDR2 are SNHLY and FYNNEI. This CDR3 has 14 amino acids. The CDR3 DNA is TGTGCCAGCGTCAAGCGCCCCATGGGCACTGAAGCTTTCTTT. This gives the protein CASVKRPMGTEAFF.

This clonotype was seen only a few times. The chain employs TRBV20-1 and TRBJ2-7; tentatively, D is TRBD2 (6 bases). CDR3 length: 15 amino acids. Trimming removed 2 bases from V and 6 bases from J, with 20 bases in between. The germline gives CDR1 DFQATT, CDR2 SNEGSKA (reference sequence). The CDR3: CSARPPTGVSSEQYF. DNA of the CDR3: TGCAGTGCTAGACCCCCTACGGGAGTCTCATCCGAGCAGTACTTC.

This clonotype was observed many times. The chain is built from TRBV20-1 and TRBJ2-7; D is perhaps TRBD2 (6 bases). Germline CDR1 is DFQATT and CDR2 is SNEGSKA (reference sequence). The CDR3 consists of 11 residues. The CDR3 sequence: CRAGTPYEQYF. The CDR3 DNA follows: TGCAGGGCCGGGACTCCCTACGAGCAGTACTTC.